This T cell receptor beta chain was captured in a study of shared T cell receptors in the human thymus. Germline trimming cut 7 bases from V and 4 bases from J; bases unmatched to any gene: 16. The CDR3 covers 17 residues. The germline gives CDR1 MNHEY, CDR2 SMNVEV (reference sequence). The protocol was immunoSEQ multiplex PCR, while the TCRdb copy is restricted to in-frame clones and leaves out a portion. The sample yields 600,000 or so clones, more than 70% seen once. These data were also reused for a study on human thymus T cells. This second study says: Infants, healthy and Finnish, who were having corrective surgery for congenital heart defects served as donors. From resections taken during corrective heart surgery, the thymus tissue was obtained. Among unrelated individuals, related research reported thymic repertoires that overlapped highly.

The sequenced sample was thymocytes. This chain links TRBV27 with TRBJ1-5; TRBD1 matches at 7 bases. The receptor was isolated from a boy in the first two years of life with a congenital heart defect. The CDR3 region has the DNA TGTGCCAGCAACCCAAACCCCCCGGGACAGCTAAATCAGCCCCAGCATTTT. Translating gives CASNPNPPGQLNQPQHF.